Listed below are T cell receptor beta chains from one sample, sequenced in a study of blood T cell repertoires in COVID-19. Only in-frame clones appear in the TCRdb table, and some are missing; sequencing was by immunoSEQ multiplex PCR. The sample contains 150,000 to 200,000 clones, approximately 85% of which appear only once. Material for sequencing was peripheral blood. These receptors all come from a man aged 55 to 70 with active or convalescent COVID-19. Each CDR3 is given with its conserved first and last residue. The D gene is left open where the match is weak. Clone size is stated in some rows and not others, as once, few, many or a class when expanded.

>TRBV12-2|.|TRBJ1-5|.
TGTGCAAGTCGCCGCAACTCAGGGGGCGGCCCCCCCAATCAGCCCCAGCATTTT
CASRRNSGGGPPNQPQHF
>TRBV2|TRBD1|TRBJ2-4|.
TGTGCCAGCAGCGGACAGGGCCTGAACATTCAGTACTTC
CASSGQGLNIQYF
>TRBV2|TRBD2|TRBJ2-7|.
TGTGCCAGCAGCGTTAGACTAGCGGGAGAAGGGGAGCAGTACTTC
CASSVRLAGEGEQYF
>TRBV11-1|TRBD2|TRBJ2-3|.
TGTGCCAGCAGCTTACTAGCGGGGGCCACAGATACGCAGTATTTT
CASSLLAGATDTQYF
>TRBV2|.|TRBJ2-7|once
TGTGCCAGCAACCGGGACACTACTACCTACGAGCAGTACTTC
CASNRDTTTYEQYF
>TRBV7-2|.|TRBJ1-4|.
TGTGCCAGCAGCTTAGGGGCGGGACGCGGGTATGAAAAACTGTTTTTT
CASSLGAGRGYEKLFF
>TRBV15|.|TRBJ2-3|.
TGTGCCACCAGTTCCCGGACGTACCTGGAGGACACAGATACGCAGTATTTT
CATSSRTYLEDTDTQYF
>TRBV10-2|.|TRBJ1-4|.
TGCGCCAGCAGTGAGTCGGGGGGGACAACTAATGAAAAACTGTTTTTT
CASSESGGTTNEKLFF
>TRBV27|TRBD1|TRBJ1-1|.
TGTGCCAGCAGTGTTCGACAGGGCCGAATAAACACTGAAGCTTTCTTT
CASSVRQGRINTEAFF
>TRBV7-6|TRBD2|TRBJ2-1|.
TGTGCCAGTCAGCTGAGCGGGGGGAAGAATTACAATGAGCAGTTCTTC
CASQLSGGKNYNEQFF
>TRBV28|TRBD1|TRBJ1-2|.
TGTGCCAGCAGGGGGTTCGAGGACAGGGGGAGGAACTATGGCTACACCTTC
CASRGFEDRGRNYGYTF
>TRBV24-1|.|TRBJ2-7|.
TGTGCCACCAGTGATTCCGCGGGGCCGAGGGCCTACGAGCAGTACTTC
CATSDSAGPRAYEQYF
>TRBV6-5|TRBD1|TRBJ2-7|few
TGTGCCAGCAGTTACTCGAGCGGACAGGCTTACGAGCAGTACTTC
CASSYSSGQAYEQYF
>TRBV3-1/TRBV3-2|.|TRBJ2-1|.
TGTGCCAGCAGCCAAGGAGGTCGGAATGAGCAGTTCTTC
CASSQGGRNEQFF
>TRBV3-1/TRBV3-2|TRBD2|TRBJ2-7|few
TGTGCCAGCAGCCAAGGGTTAGCGGGAGCGGGGTACGAGCAGTACTTC
CASSQGLAGAGYEQYF
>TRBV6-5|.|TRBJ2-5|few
TGTGCCAGCACCCTCGACAGGCGACAAGAGACCCAGTACTTC
CASTLDRRQETQYF
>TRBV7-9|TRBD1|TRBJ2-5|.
TGTGCCAGCAGCTTAGGGACAGGGTGGGAAGAGACCCAGTACTTC
CASSLGTGWEETQYF
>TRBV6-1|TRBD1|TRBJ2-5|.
TGTGCCAGCAGTGAAGGGTTAGGGACAGGAAGGACCCAGTACTTC
CASSEGLGTGRTQYF
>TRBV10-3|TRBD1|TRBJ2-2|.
TGTGCCATCAGTCTGACAGGGGGCATCACCGGGGAGCTGTTTTTT
CAISLTGGITGELFF
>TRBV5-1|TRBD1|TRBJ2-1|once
TGCGCCAGCAGCTTGGAGGGGGCCAGCTCCTACAATGAGCAGTTCTTC
CASSLEGASSYNEQFF
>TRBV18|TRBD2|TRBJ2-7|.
TGTGCCAGCTCACCAGGACTAGCCTACGAGCAGTACTTC
CASSPGLAYEQYF
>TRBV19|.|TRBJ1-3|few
TGTGCCAGTTACAGTCACCACACCATATATTTT
CASYSHHTIYF
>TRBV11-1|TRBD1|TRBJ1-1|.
TGTGCCAGCAGCTTAGGACAGGGAAAGAACACTGAAGCTTTCTTT
CASSLGQGKNTEAFF
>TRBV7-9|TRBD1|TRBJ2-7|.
TGTGCCAGCAGCCCGGGACAGGTGATAACCTACGAGCAGTACTTC
CASSPGQVITYEQYF
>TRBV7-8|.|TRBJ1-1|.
TGTGCCAGCAGCTTCACCCCGAGGTCAATTCGTAGCACTGAAGCTTTCTTT
CASSFTPRSIRSTEAFF
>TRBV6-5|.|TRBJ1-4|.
TGTGCCAGCAGCCGAGACAGTGCAACTAATGAAAAACTGTTTTTT
CASSRDSATNEKLFF
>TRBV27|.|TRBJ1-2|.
TGTGTCAGCAGTTTATCGGTCACAGCCGGCTACACCTTC
CVSSLSVTAGYTF
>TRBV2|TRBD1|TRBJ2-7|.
TGTGCCAGCAGTGCCTACCTTACAGGGGGCGAGCAGTACTTC
CASSAYLTGGEQYF
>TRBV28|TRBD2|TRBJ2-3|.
TGTGCCAGCAGTTTATGGACTAGCGGGAGAGGGGGAGATACGCAGTATTTT
CASSLWTSGRGGDTQYF
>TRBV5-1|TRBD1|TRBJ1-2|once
TGCGCCAGCAGCCCCGATGGACAGGGCCGCGGCTACACCTTC
CASSPDGQGRGYTF
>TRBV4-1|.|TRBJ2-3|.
TGCGCCAGCAGCCGTCTCCCCCCGGAGGCGCAGTATTTT
CASSRLPPEAQYF
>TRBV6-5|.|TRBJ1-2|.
TGTGCCAGCGGGGGGGCAGGTGGTGGCTACACCTTC
CASGGAGGGYTF
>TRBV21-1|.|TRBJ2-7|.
TGTGCCAGCAGCAAGGTTTGGGGGACAGGGGGGAGCGAGCAGTACTTC
CASSKVWGTGGSEQYF
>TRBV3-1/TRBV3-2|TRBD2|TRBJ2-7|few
TGTGCCAGCAGCCAAGCCGGGACTAGCGTCTACGAGCAGTACTTC
CASSQAGTSVYEQYF
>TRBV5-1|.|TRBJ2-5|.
TGCGCCAGCAGCACGGGAGACCAAGAGACCCAGTACTTC
CASSTGDQETQYF
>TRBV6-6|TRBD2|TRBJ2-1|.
TGTGCCAGCACCCTGACTAGCGGGGCCTACAATGAGCAGTTCTTC
CASTLTSGAYNEQFF
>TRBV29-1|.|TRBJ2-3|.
TGCAGCGTTGAGCCCAGGGGAACGGGCTCAGATACGCAGTATTTT
CSVEPRGTGSDTQYF
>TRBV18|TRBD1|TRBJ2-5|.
TGTGCCAGCTCACCACCGGACAGGGTACAAGATGCCCAGTACTTC
CASSPPDRVQDAQYF
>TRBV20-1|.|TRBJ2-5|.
TGCAGTGCTAGTGCTGGGGGCAGGGAGACCCAGTACTTC
CSASAGGRETQYF
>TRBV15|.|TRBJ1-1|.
TGTGCCACCAGCAGAGGTTACGTGGGCTTGAACACTGAAGCTTTCTTT
CATSRGYVGLNTEAFF
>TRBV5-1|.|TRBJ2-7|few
TGCGCCAGCAGCTTTGGGGACAACTCCTTGGAGCAGTACTTC
CASSFGDNSLEQYF
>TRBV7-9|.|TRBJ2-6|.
TGTGCCAGCAGCTTAGGACTCTCTGGGGCCAACGTCCTGACTTTC
CASSLGLSGANVLTF
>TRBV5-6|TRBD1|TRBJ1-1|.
TGTGCCAGCAGCTACGGGACAGGGAGTGAAGCTTTCTTT
CASSYGTGSEAFF
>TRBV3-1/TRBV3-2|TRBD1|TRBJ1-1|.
TGTGCCAGCAGCTTGGGGGGCGGACAGGTCCCCACTGAAGCTTTCTTT
CASSLGGGQVPTEAFF
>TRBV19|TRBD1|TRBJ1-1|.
TGTGCCAGTAGACGACAGGGGAGGAACACTGAAGCTTTCTTT
CASRRQGRNTEAFF
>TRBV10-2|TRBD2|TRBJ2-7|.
TGCGCCAGCAATTCTAAGACTAGCGAGTACGAGCAGTACTTC
CASNSKTSEYEQYF
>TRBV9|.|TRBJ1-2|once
TGTGCCAGCAGCGGGGGACAACTCTATGGCTACACCTTC
CASSGGQLYGYTF
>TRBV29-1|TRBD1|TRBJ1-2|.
TGCAGCGTGGGTACGGGACAGTACTATGGCTACACCTTC
CSVGTGQYYGYTF
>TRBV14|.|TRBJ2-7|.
TGTGCCAGCAGCCAAGCCGGTGGGCCACCTTACGAGCAGTACTTC
CASSQAGGPPYEQYF
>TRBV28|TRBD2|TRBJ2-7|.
TGTGCCAGCAGGGGCGGGAGTGTCTACGAGCAGTACTTC
CASRGGSVYEQYF
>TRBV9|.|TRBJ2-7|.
TGTGCCAGCAGCGTAGTCTCGGAGACCAACTACGAGCAGTACTTC
CASSVVSETNYEQYF
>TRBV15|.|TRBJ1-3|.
TGTGCCACCAGCAGTCTTTCGTACTCTGGAAACACCATATATTTT
CATSSLSYSGNTIYF
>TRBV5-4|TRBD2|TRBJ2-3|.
TGTGCCAGCAGCTTGGTAGCGGGAGATTCAGATACGCAGTATTTT
CASSLVAGDSDTQYF
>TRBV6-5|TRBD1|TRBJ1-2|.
TGTGCCAGCAGTTACGGGACAGGGGGAACTTGGGGCTACACCTTC
CASSYGTGGTWGYTF
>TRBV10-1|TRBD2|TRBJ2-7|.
TGCGCCAGCAGCGATCAAACTAGCGGGGGTTTCAAGGAGCAGTACTTC
CASSDQTSGGFKEQYF
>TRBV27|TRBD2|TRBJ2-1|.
TGTGCCAGCAGTTTATCGGTTAGCGGGAACTATGAGCAGTTCTTC
CASSLSVSGNYEQFF